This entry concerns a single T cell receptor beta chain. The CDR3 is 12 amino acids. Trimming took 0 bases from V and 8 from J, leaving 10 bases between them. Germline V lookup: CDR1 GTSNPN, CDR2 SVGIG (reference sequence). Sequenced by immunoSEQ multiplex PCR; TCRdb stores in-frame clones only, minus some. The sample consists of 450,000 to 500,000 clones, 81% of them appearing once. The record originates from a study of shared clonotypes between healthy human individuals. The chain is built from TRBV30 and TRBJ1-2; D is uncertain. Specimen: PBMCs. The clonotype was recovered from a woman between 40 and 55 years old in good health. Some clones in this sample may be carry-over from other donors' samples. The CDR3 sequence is CAWSVVRKGYTF. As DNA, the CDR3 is TGTGCCTGGAGTGTTGTGCGGAAAGGCTACACCTTC.